This TCR beta chain was sequenced during a study of OX40 agonist ivuxolimab in advanced cancers. Overall study context: Three partial responders included one hepatocellular carcinoma patient and two cutaneous melanoma patients. The study's findings and limits: More expanded clones were found, on average, in CD8+ than in CD4+ T cells.

Note on this clone: What it recognizes is unknown.

CDR3 size: 14 residues. Germline V gene lookup returns CDR1 MNHEY and CDR2 SMNVEV (reference sequence). J was trimmed by 5 bases and V by 4 bases; bases with no gene match: 5. If patients had autoimmune disease history or systemic immunosuppression, they were excluded. This table comes from immunoSEQ multiplex PCR, and its TCRdb copy is limited to in-frame clones, with some not included. The profile shows about 12,000 clones, roughly 81% of them singletons. The material sequenced was CD4+ or CD8+ T cells sorted from blood, taken in a trial of the OX40 agonist ivuxolimab. This chain joins TRBV27 and TRBJ1-1; 9 bases align to TRBD1. This receptor was obtained from an adult with an advanced solid tumor such as melanoma, head and neck, liver or kidney cancer. Here the CDR3 reads CASSSTGGRTEAFF. The CDR3 region has the DNA TGTGCCAGCAGTTCTACAGGGGGCCGAACTGAAGCTTTCTTT.